This paragraph covers one TCR beta chain sequence. Its antigen is unknown. This sample is drawn from a study of response to subunit inactivated influenza vaccine. One entry per CDR3 protein results from TCRdb running MiXCR on the RT-PCR reads. Of about 500,000 distinct CDR3 sequences listed, roughly 7.6% were seen once; the top ten hold approximately 14%. Study results and caveats: T cells newly recruited by each seasonal influenza vaccination are few, the authors suggested.

Per the germline V gene, CDR1 is SQVTM and CDR2 is ANQGSEA. With 3 bases clipped from V and 0 bases from J, the junction kept 7 bases outside the gene matches. The CDR3 covers 16 residues. The genes are TRBV29-1 and TRBJ2-1, with 8 bases identical to TRBD1. This TCR came from a man between 50 and 70 years old who received an inactivated influenza vaccine. The starting material was PBMCs from blood, obtained less than 25 months after vaccination. The CDR3: CSVDGTGLSSYNEQFF. The CDR3 nucleotides read TGCAGCGTTGACGGGACAGGCCTAAGCTCCTACAATGAGCAGTTCTTC.